Presented here are 13 T cell receptor beta chains from one specimen sequenced in a study of T cells in Graves' hyperthyroidism and ophthalmopathy. TCR beta CDR3 regions were amplified from RNA transcripts. The HTBI primer set was used in a first-round RT-PCR of the TCR CDR3. One entry per CDR3 protein results from TCRdb running MiXCR on the multiplex PCR reads. This table holds roughly 500,000 distinct CDR3 sequences, 35% to 55% found once. Sequences were obtained from peripheral blood or thyroid tissue (not recorded which). These TCRs come from an adult woman with Graves' disease, either hyperthyroidism or ophthalmopathy (not recorded which).

The V gene is TRBV29-1, the J gene TRBJ1-2, with 7 bases identical to TRBD1. The CDR3 contains 12 residues. CDR1 and CDR2 from the germline V gene are SQVTM and ANQGSEA. V was pared by 8 bases and J by 8 bases, with 11 bases of the junction left unmatched. The DNA of the CDR3 is TGCAGCTTGGGACAGTCCGCCTGGGGCTACACCTTC. Translating it yields CSLGQSAWGYTF.

This clonotype was counted at least ten times. The chain joins TRBV7-3 to TRBJ2-5; maybe TRBD2 (6 bases). V was clipped by 8 bases and J by 5 bases, with 18 bases between them. Germline CDR1 is SGHTA and CDR2 is FQGTGA. The CDR3 is 14 amino acids. The CDR3 nucleotides read TGTGCCAGCGCCGAGGAGGGAGGAGGGGAGACCCAGTACTTC. Protein sequence: CASAEEGGGETQYF.

This clonotype was detected many times. V is TRBV5-1 and J is TRBJ2-5; weak D call: TRBD2 (5 bases). The V end lost 0 bases, the J end lost 1 base, and 10 bases lay between the germline ends. The germline V gene encodes CDR1 SGHRS and CDR2 YFSETQ. CDR3 size: 15 residues. DNA for the CDR3: TGCGCCAGCAGCTTGGGGACTGTCCTCCAAGAGACCCAGTACTTC. It specifies CASSLGTVLQETQYF.

This chain links TRBV10-3 with TRBJ1-2; 11 bases agree with TRBD1. V was clipped by 5 bases and J by 4 bases; unmatched bases: 3. The CDR3 length is 14 residues. Germline V gene lookup returns CDR1 ENHRY and CDR2 SYGVKD. CDR3 sequence reads: CAISRTGGGYGYTF. Written as DNA, the CDR3 is TGTGCCATCAGTCGGACAGGGGGCGGCTATGGCTACACCTTC.

The chain recombines TRBV2 with TRBJ1-2; the D gene is possibly TRBD1 (5 bases). Germline V lookup: CDR1 SNHLY, CDR2 FYNNEI. CDR3 length: 10 residues. Trimming took 4 bases from V and 13 from J, leaving 10 bases between them. CDR3: CASSVDSRTF. The CDR3 DNA reads TGTGCCAGCAGTGTTGACAGTCGCACCTTC.

By frequency in the sample, this clonotype is medium-sized. The chain uses TRBV7-2 and TRBJ1-6, with 8 bases fitting TRBD1. This CDR3 spans 13 amino acids. Germline V gene lookup returns CDR1 SGHTA and CDR2 FQGNSA. V shed 5 bases, J shed 10 bases, and the junction held 4 bases outside the gene matches. CDR3 nucleotides: TGTGCCAGCAGCACAAGACAGGGGTCACCCCTCCACTTT. Protein product: CASSTRQGSPLHF. The full variable domain, its missing parts supplied by reference TRBV7-2 and TRBJ1-6, is GAGVSQSPSNKVTEKGKDVELRCDPISGHTALYWYRQSLGQGLEFLIYFQGNSAPDKSGLPSDRFSAERTGGSVSTLTIQRTQQEDSAVYLCASSTRQGSPLHFGNGTRLTVT.

The chain employs TRBV19 and TRBJ1-1, with D maybe TRBD1 (5 bases). The V end lost 2 bases, the J end lost 1 base, and 17 bases lay between the germline ends. CDR1 LNHDA and CDR2 SQIVND come from the germline V gene (reference sequence). CDR3 length equals 17 residues. The chain's CDR3 is CASSIPPTDTWNTEAFF. CDR3 nucleotide sequence: TGTGCCAGTAGTATACCCCCCACGGACACATGGAACACTGAAGCTTTCTTT.

The chain has TRBV9 and TRBJ2-5; D possibly uses TRBD1 or TRBD2 (5 bases each). Per germline, CDR1 SGDLS and CDR2 YYNGEE. The CDR3 runs 14 residues. V lost 4 bases and J 9 bases, leaving 19 bases between the germline ends. The CDR3: CASSRDRDYQPQYF. In nucleotides, the CDR3 is TGTGCCAGCAGCCGCGACAGAGACTATCAGCCCCAGTACTTC. The variable domain in full, completed from reference TRBV9 and TRBJ2-5, reads DSGVTQTPKHLITATGQRVTLRCSPRSGDLSVYWYQQSLDQGLQFLIQYYNGEERAKGNILERFSAQQFPDLHSELNLSSLELGDSALYFCASSRDRDYQPQYFGPGTRLLVL.

The chain employs TRBV20-1 and TRBJ1-1; D possibly corresponds to TRBD1 (5 bases). Germline V gene data show CDR1 as DFQATT and CDR2 as SNEGSKA (reference sequence). There are 13 residues in the CDR3. Trimming removed 3 bases at V and 0 bases at J, with 8 bases between. CDR3 nucleotide sequence: TGCAGTGCTAGGTTGACAGTGAACACTGAAGCTTTCTTT. Translation gives CSARLTVNTEAFF.

V and J are TRBV20-1 and TRBJ2-2; D perhaps matches TRBD1 (5 bases). CDR3 length: 15 residues. Per the germline V gene, CDR1 is DFQATT and CDR2 is SNEGSKA (reference sequence). V was trimmed by 0 bases and J by 4 bases, leaving 12 bases between them. The CDR3 coding sequence is TGCAGTGCTAGAGAGACAGAAACTTTCACCGGGGAGCTGTTTTTT. Its protein product is CSARETETFTGELFF.

The chain couples TRBV7-9 to TRBJ1-5, with 7 nucleotides matching TRBD1. Germline assignment: CDR1 SEHNR and CDR2 FQNEAQ (reference sequence). The V gene end was trimmed by 5 bases and the J gene end by 4 bases; junction bases not matched to a gene: 8. CDR3 length: 15 amino acids. This CDR3 is CASSRGTVPNQPQHF. DNA for the CDR3: TGTGCCAGCAGCAGAGGGACAGTACCAAATCAGCCCCAGCATTTT.

This clonotype has a count of ten or more. The chain recombines TRBV6-6 with TRBJ1-5, with TRBD1 as a possible D gene (5 bases). The CDR3 sequence is 14 residues long. V lost 6 bases, J lost 4 bases, and 13 bases lay in between. Germline values: CDR1 MNHNY, CDR2 SVGAGI (reference sequence). The CDR3 reads CASSPGGTNQPQHF. CDR3 in DNA: TGTGCCAGCAGCCCGGGGGGGACGAATCAGCCCCAGCATTTT.

There are many counts of this clonotype. The CDR3 DNA sequence: TGTGCCAGCAGTGATTCTGGTGGAGCCGGGGAGCTGTTTTTT. It codes for CASSDSGGAGELFF. The J gene is TRBJ2-2, the V gene TRBV12-3 or TRBV12-4; D is ambiguous. The V end lost 5 bases, the J end lost 6 bases, and 13 bases lay between the germline ends. This CDR3 is built from 14 residues.